A single sample gave rise to the 30 T cell receptor beta chains below, sequenced in a study of blood T cell repertoires in COVID-19 (dated by TCRdb to the early 2020s). Libraries were made using the immunoSEQ multiplex PCR assay. TCRdb stores this immuneACCESS table with in-frame sequences only. Part of the clones is absent; in the studies checked, under half of the shortfall reflects unresolved V genes, and no reason is known for the rest. This sample lists 99,000 or so clones; 81% were detected once. The top ten hold 7.5% to 10% of the sample. The sample was peripheral blood. The receptors shown here come from an older woman with acute or convalescent COVID-19.

The chain couples TRBV7-9 to TRBJ2-7; D is ambiguous. The V and J ends lost 3 bases and 3 bases respectively, with 6 bases between them. Germline CDR1 and CDR2: SEHNR and FQNEAQ (reference sequence). The CDR3 is 12 amino acids. This chain's CDR3 is CASSLTDYEQYF. For the CDR3, the DNA is TGTGCCAGCAGCTTGACTGACTACGAGCAGTACTTC. Filled out from reference TRBV7-9 and TRBJ2-7, the complete variable domain reads DTGVSQNPRHKITKRGQNVTFRCDPISEHNRLYWYRQTLGQGPEFLTYFQNEAQLEKSRLLSDRFSAERPKGSFSTLEIQRTEQGDSAMYLCASSLTDYEQYFGPGTRLTVT.

This clone was seen more than once but under ten times. The chain has TRBV28 and TRBJ1-2; D remains unclear. Per germline, CDR1 MDHEN and CDR2 SYDVKM. The CDR3 consists of 13 residues. Between the trimmed V and J ends, which lost 4 bases and 11 bases, there was a span of 17 bases. The CDR3 DNA sequence: TGTGCCAGCAGTTCTCCCGGGGAAGAGAGGTACACCTTC. It is translated as CASSSPGEERYTF.

The CDR3 region is CASSPQGDYGYTF. The CDR3 DNA follows: TGTGCCAGCTCCCCGCAGGGTGACTATGGCTACACCTTC. The chain employs TRBV7-2 and TRBJ1-2; a possible D gene is TRBD1 (5 bases). The CDR3 is made up of 13 amino acids. Trimming cost V 8 bases and J 3 bases, with 13 bases left between them. Germline V CDR1 and CDR2: SGHTA, FQGNSA.

The chain couples TRBV5-1 to TRBJ1-1, with D tentatively TRBD1 (5 bases). V was shortened by 4 bases and J by 4 bases, with 14 bases between the two germline ends. CDR3 length equals 14 residues. CDR1 and CDR2 (germline): SGHRS, YFSETQ. CDR3 sequence reads: CASSPDTYSTEAFF. DNA for the CDR3: TGCGCCAGCAGCCCGGACACTTACAGCACTGAAGCTTTCTTT.

This clone was seen only once. At one end, the junction sequence differs from germline, possibly due to a read error. The V and J genes are TRBV7-7 and TRBJ2-1; TRBD2 aligns across 7 bases. In germline, CDR1 is SSHAT, CDR2 FNYEAQ (reference sequence). The CDR3 is 16 amino acids. DNA of the CDR3: TGTGCTAGCAGCTTAGATGGGGGGGGTGCCTACAATGAGCAGTTCTTC. This sequence encodes CASSLDGGGAYNEQFF.

The rearrangement joins TRBV6-1 to TRBJ1-5, with a weak D call TRBD1 (6 bases). Trimming pared 1 base from V and 5 bases from J, leaving 15 bases between. The CDR3 spans 16 residues. CDR1 and CDR2 from the germline V gene are MNHNS and SASEGT. CDR3 nucleotide sequence: TGTGCCAGCAGTGAAGGACACCCCAGGGGTTATCAGCCCCAGCATTTT. This translates into CASSEGHPRGYQPQHF.

This clone is a singleton in its sample. This sequence joins TRBV19 and TRBJ1-5; 9 positions agree with TRBD1. Germline V gives CDR1 LNHDA, CDR2 SQIVND (reference sequence). The CDR3 runs to 14 residues. The J segment lost 4 bases and the V segment lost 4 bases, leaving 2 bases of the junction unmatched. The CDR3 loop reads CASSTTGGNQPQHF. The CDR3 DNA is TGTGCCAGTAGTACGACAGGGGGGAATCAGCCCCAGCATTTT.

This clone was observed a single time. The CDR3 region is CASSPTRMGANVLTF. CDR3 bases: TGTGCCAGCTCACCAACCAGGATGGGGGCCAACGTCCTGACTTTC. The chain carries TRBV18 and TRBJ2-6, with D unresolved. CDR1 KGHSH and CDR2 LQKENI come from the germline V gene. This CDR3 region has 15 residues. V dropped 2 bases and J dropped 4 bases, with 9 bases sitting between them.

This clone was found once. The V and J genes are TRBV6-5 and TRBJ1-2; 7 bases line up with TRBD1. With V trimmed by 6 bases and J by 5 bases, 9 bases remained unmatched. The germline CDR1 and CDR2 sequences are MNHEY and SVGAGI. This CDR3 spans 14 amino acids. The CDR3 reads CASSSGTELYGYTF. In nucleotides, the CDR3 is TGTGCCAGCAGCTCTGGGACAGAACTTTATGGCTACACCTTC.

CDR3 protein: CASSQHQGRTGELFF. DNA for the CDR3: TGTGCCAGCAGCCAACATCAGGGTAGAACCGGGGAGCTGTTTTTT. The chain employs TRBV3-1 (or the pseudogene TRBV3-2) and TRBJ2-2, with D possibly being TRBD1 (5 bases). Germline V gene data show CDR1 as LGHDT and CDR2 as YNNKEL (reference sequence). The CDR3 runs 15 residues. Deletions cut 2 bases from V and 5 bases from J, with 12 bases between.

The genes are TRBV28 and TRBJ2-7; no clear D gene. The length of the CDR3 is 15 residues. Germline assignment: CDR1 MDHEN and CDR2 SYDVKM. With 4 bases removed from V and 2 bases from J, the gap between germline ends came to 15 bases. For the CDR3, the DNA is TGTGCCAGCAGTTCCCCGGGTACGTGGGCCTACGAGCAGTACTTC. Protein: CASSSPGTWAYEQYF.

This clone was seen a handful of times. The chain links TRBV9 to TRBJ2-1; tentative D call: TRBD1 (6 bases). Germline CDR1 SGDLS, CDR2 YYNGEE. CDR3 length: 16 residues. The V end lost 3 bases, the J end lost 5 bases, and 18 bases lay between the germline ends. CDR3 sequence: CASSGVQGGLDNEQFF. The CDR3 region has the DNA TGTGCCAGCAGCGGGGTACAGGGTGGTTTGGACAATGAGCAGTTCTTC.

This chain joins TRBV3-1 (or the pseudogene TRBV3-2) and TRBJ2-5, with D possibly matching TRBD2 (6 bases). With 5 bases removed from V and 0 bases from J, the gap between germline ends came to 10 bases. The CDR3 extends over 14 amino acids. Germline loops: CDR1 LGHDT, CDR2 YNNKEL (reference sequence). The CDR3 DNA reads TGTGCCAGCAGCAACCTAGCGAACCAAGAGACCCAGTACTTC. Encoded protein: CASSNLANQETQYF.

This clone has only a few counts. The J gene is TRBJ1-1, the V gene TRBV28, with a tentative D call TRBD1 (6 bases). V lost 7 bases to trimming and J lost 2 bases, with 14 bases between them. Germline V lookup: CDR1 MDHEN, CDR2 SYDVKM. The CDR3 extends over 14 amino acids. The CDR3 DNA is TGTGCCAGCACCCGGGGGGGCCCAAACACTGAAGCTTTCTTT. Encoded protein: CASTRGGPNTEAFF. The entire variable domain, with the rest obtained from reference TRBV28 and TRBJ1-1, is as follows: DVKVTQSSRYLVKRTGEKVFLECVQDMDHENMFWYRQDPGLGLRLIYFSYDVKMKEKGDIPEGYSVSREKKERFSLILESASTNQTSMYLCASTRGGPNTEAFFGQGTRLTVV.

The chain is built from TRBV6-6 and TRBJ1-6, with 8 positions matching TRBD1. Per germline, CDR1 MNHNY and CDR2 SVGAGI (reference sequence). CDR3 length: 16 amino acids. Losses at the gene ends were 6 bases for V and 5 bases for J; bases not matched to a gene: 9. The DNA for the CDR3 is TGTGCCAGCAGCCCCCCTCTGACAGGGGATAATTCACCCCTCCACTTT. Its protein is CASSPPLTGDNSPLHF.

The rearrangement joins TRBV4-3 to TRBJ2-3, with D hard to call. The germline CDR1 and CDR2 sequences are LGHNA and YSLEER. The V end lost 0 bases, the J end lost 0 bases, and 13 bases lay between the germline ends. The CDR3 spans 17 residues. The chain's CDR3 is CASSQDSPAFSTDTQYF. Written as DNA, the CDR3 is TGCGCCAGCAGCCAAGATAGCCCAGCGTTTAGCACAGATACGCAGTATTTT.

The V call is TRBV10-3, the J call TRBJ1-4, with 9 bases identical to TRBD1. Trimming took 5 bases from V and 7 from J; bases not matched to a gene: 2. The CDR3 has 13 residues. The germline gives CDR1 ENHRY, CDR2 SYGVKD. As DNA, the CDR3 is TGTGCCATCAGTCAGGACAGGGGTGAAAAACTGTTTTTT. Residues: CAISQDRGEKLFF.

The chain employs TRBV14 and TRBJ2-4; no reliable D call. The germline gives CDR1 SGHDN, CDR2 FVKESK. The CDR3 has 11 residues. Trimming left V 3 bases short and J 8 bases short, with 5 bases between. Here the CDR3 reads CASSQTYIQYF. The DNA for the CDR3 is TGTGCCAGCAGCCAGACTTACATTCAGTACTTC.

The V call is TRBV4-1, the J call TRBJ2-7; weak D call: TRBD1 (5 bases). Germline assignment: CDR1 MGHRA and CDR2 YSYEKL. The V gene lost 0 bases and the J gene lost 4 bases, with 7 bases spanning the gap. The CDR3 totals 13 residues. CDR3 amino acids: CASSQDGAYEQYF. The CDR3 region has the DNA TGCGCCAGCAGCCAAGATGGGGCTTACGAGCAGTACTTC.

The chain couples TRBV3-1 (or the pseudogene TRBV3-2) to TRBJ2-5; no clear D gene. In germline, CDR1 is LGHDT, CDR2 YNNKEL (reference sequence). CDR3 size: 12 residues. Trimming pared 2 bases from V and 3 bases from J, leaving 4 bases between. This chain's CDR3 is CASSQLEETQYF. The CDR3 DNA reads as TGTGCCAGCAGCCAACTTGAAGAGACCCAGTACTTC.

This clone came up a few times. The chain joins TRBV6-6 to TRBJ2-4, with 10 bases identical to TRBD2. J lost 7 bases, V lost 6 bases, and 24 bases had no gene match. CDR1 and CDR2 from the germline V gene are MNHNY and SVGAGI (reference sequence). The CDR3 runs 20 residues. Here the CDR3 DNA reads TGTGCCAGCAGCCCATATGGTGGGGGACTAGCGACACTAAAGGGGAACATTCAGTACTTC. Residues: CASSPYGGGLATLKGNIQYF.

This sequence joins TRBV18 and TRBJ2-2; D gene uncertain. This CDR3 region has 16 residues. Germline V gives CDR1 KGHSH, CDR2 LQKENI. V was trimmed by 2 bases and J by 5 bases, leaving 15 bases between them. The CDR3 DNA follows: TGTGCCAGCTCACCAAGCCCTTCTAGTGGTACCGGGGAGCTGTTTTTT. Residues: CASSPSPSSGTGELFF.

The CDR3 sequence is CASSSRTSGGTDTQYF. In DNA form, the CDR3 reads TGTGCCAGCAGCTCCCGGACTAGCGGGGGTACAGATACGCAGTATTTT. This chain joins TRBV7-2 and TRBJ2-3; 13 nucleotides line up with TRBD2. Germline values: CDR1 SGHTA, CDR2 FQGNSA. V shed 4 bases and J 3 bases; nucleotides not matched to a gene: 4. This CDR3 contains 16 residues. The entire variable domain, with the rest obtained from reference TRBV7-2 and TRBJ2-3, is as follows: GAGVSQSPSNKVTEKGKDVELRCDPISGHTALYWYRQSLGQGLEFLIYFQGNSAPDKSGLPSDRFSAERTGGSVSTLTIQRTQQEDSAVYLCASSSRTSGGTDTQYFGPGTRLTVL.

The sample holds one count of this clone. The CDR3 coding sequence is TGTGCCAGCAGCCGCCAGGACAGGGGGTTAGGGGAGACCCAGTACTTC. Its translation: CASSRQDRGLGETQYF. The chain links TRBV3-1 (or the pseudogene TRBV3-2) to TRBJ2-5; 10 bases line up with TRBD1. V trimming: 4 bases; J trimming: 5 bases; junction bases outside the gene matches: 10. Germline loops: CDR1 LGHDT, CDR2 YNNKEL (reference sequence). CDR3 length: 16 residues.

The J gene is TRBJ2-7, the V gene TRBV7-8; 9 nucleotides line up with TRBD2. Germline CDR1 reads SGHVS; CDR2 reads FQNEAQ. The V gene end was trimmed by 5 bases and the J gene end by 4 bases; junction bases not matched to a gene: 9. The CDR3 spans 15 residues. This CDR3 reads CASSPLRLAAYEQYF. As DNA, the CDR3 is TGTGCCAGCAGCCCATTAAGACTAGCGGCATACGAGCAGTACTTC.

In DNA, the CDR3 is TGTGCCAGCAGCTTAGTGTATGATGTGGGCAATGAAAAACTGTTTTTT. Its translation is CASSLVYDVGNEKLFF. The V gene is TRBV7-9, the J gene TRBJ1-4; no clear D gene. Deletions cut 1 base from V and 5 bases from J, with 14 bases between. The CDR3 contains 16 residues. Germline assignment: CDR1 SEHNR and CDR2 FQNEAQ (reference sequence).

The V and J genes are TRBV11-1 and TRBJ2-7, with 14 bases that match TRBD2. J lost 12 bases, V lost 4 bases, and 5 bases had no gene match. The germline CDR1 and CDR2 sequences are SGHAT and FQDESV (reference sequence). The CDR3 runs to 13 residues. The chain's CDR3 is CASSSTSGGAWYF. The CDR3 nucleotides are TGTGCCAGCAGCTCGACTAGCGGGGGGGCCTGGTACTTC.

The rearrangement joins TRBV7-2 to TRBJ1-2; 7 bases line up with TRBD1. Per germline, CDR1 SGHTA and CDR2 FQGNSA. The CDR3 has 14 residues. Trimming removed 2 bases from V and 4 bases from J; junction bases left unmatched: 4. CDR3 coding DNA: TGTGCCAGCAGCTTAACGACAGGGTTCTATGGCTACACCTTC. Its protein is CASSLTTGFYGYTF.

This CDR3 reads CASSLSGAPATQYF. In DNA form, the CDR3 reads TGTGCCAGCAGCTTAAGTGGGGCGCCAGCGACCCAGTACTTC. The chain has TRBV11-3 and TRBJ2-5; D might be TRBD1 (5 bases). Germline V lookup: CDR1 SGHNT, CDR2 YENEEA. V was shortened by 2 bases and J by 7 bases, with 14 bases between the two germline ends. There are 14 residues in the CDR3.

The chain links TRBV5-4 to TRBJ2-5; 9 bases match TRBD1. The V and J ends lost 0 bases and 5 bases, in that order; junction bases with no gene match: 5. Germline CDR1 and CDR2: SGHNT and YYREEE (reference sequence). The CDR3 is 15 residues long. This chain's CDR3 is CASSLALTGGETQYF. In nucleotides, the CDR3 is TGTGCCAGCAGCTTGGCCTTGACAGGGGGGGAGACCCAGTACTTC.